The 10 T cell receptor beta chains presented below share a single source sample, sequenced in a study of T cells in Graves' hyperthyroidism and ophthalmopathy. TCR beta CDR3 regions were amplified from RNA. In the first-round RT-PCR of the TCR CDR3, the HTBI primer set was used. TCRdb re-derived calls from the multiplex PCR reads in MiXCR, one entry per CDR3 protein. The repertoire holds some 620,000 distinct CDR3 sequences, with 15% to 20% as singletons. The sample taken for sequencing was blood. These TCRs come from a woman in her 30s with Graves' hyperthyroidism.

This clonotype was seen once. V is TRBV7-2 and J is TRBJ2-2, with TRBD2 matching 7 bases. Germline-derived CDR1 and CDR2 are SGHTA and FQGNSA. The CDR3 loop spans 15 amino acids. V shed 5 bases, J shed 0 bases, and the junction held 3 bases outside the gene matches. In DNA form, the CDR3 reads TGTGCCAGCAGCCGGGACTACGCGAACACCGGGGAGCTGTTTTTT. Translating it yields CASSRDYANTGELFF.

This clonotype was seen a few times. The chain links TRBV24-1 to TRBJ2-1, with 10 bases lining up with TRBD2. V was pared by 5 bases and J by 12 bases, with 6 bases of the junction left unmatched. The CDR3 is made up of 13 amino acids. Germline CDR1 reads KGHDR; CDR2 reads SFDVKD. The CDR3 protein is CATSGSSGSPQFF. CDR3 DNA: TGTGCCACCAGTGGATCTAGCGGGAGTCCGCAGTTCTTC.

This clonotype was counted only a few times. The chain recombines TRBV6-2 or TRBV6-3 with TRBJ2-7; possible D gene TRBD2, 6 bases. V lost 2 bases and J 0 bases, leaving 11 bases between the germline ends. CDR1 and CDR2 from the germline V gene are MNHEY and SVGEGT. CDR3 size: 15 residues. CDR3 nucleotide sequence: TGTGCCAGCAGTTACGGGGTCGGGAGCTCCTACGAGCAGTACTTC. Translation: CASSYGVGSSYEQYF.

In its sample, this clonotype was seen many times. CDR3 bases: TGTGCCAGCAGCATCCTAGGGACAACAACCTACGAGCAGTACTTC. Amino acids: CASSILGTTTYEQYF. The V gene is TRBV7-2, the J gene TRBJ2-7; D perhaps matches TRBD1 (6 bases). V was cut by 5 bases and J by 2 bases, with 16 bases left in between. Germline V gene lookup returns CDR1 SGHTA and CDR2 FQGNSA. There are 15 residues in the CDR3.

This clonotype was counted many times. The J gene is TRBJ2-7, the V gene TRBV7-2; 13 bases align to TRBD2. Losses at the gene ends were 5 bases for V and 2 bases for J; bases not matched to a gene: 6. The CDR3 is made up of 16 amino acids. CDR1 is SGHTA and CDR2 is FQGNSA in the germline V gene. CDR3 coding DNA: TGTGCCAGCAGCGGACTAGCGGGAGTTAGCCCCTACGAGCAGTACTTC. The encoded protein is CASSGLAGVSPYEQYF.

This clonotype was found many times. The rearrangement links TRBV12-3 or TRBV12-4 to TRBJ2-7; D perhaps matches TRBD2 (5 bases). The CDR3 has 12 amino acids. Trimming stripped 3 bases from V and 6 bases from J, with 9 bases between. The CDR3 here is CASSLTNFEQYF. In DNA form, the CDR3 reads TGTGCCAGCAGTTTGACTAACTTCGAGCAGTACTTC.

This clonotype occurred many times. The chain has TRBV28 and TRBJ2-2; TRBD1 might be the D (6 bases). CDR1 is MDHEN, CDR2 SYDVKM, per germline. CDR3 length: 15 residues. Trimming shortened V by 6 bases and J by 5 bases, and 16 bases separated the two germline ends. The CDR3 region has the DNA TGTGCCAGCAGCAATTCGGGGACACAGACCGGGGAGCTGTTTTTT. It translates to CASSNSGTQTGELFF.

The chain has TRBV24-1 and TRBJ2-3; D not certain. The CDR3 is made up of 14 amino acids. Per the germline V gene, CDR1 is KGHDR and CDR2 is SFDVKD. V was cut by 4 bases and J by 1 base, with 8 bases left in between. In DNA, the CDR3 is TGTGCCACCAGTGAGCGGTGGGGCACAGATACGCAGTATTTT. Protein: CATSERWGTDTQYF.

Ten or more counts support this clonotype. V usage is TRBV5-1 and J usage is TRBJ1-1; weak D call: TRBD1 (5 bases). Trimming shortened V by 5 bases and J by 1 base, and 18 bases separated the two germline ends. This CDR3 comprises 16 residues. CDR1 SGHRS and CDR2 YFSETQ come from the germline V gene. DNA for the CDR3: TGCGCCAGCAGGGGGGACGTCTGGACGGAGAACACTGAAGCTTTCTTT. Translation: CASRGDVWTENTEAFF.

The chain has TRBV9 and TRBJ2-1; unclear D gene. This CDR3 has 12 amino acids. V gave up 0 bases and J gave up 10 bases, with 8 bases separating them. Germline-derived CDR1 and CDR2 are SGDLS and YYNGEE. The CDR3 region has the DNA TGTGCCAGCAGCGTAGTAGACCGCGAGCAGTTCTTC. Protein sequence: CASSVVDREQFF.